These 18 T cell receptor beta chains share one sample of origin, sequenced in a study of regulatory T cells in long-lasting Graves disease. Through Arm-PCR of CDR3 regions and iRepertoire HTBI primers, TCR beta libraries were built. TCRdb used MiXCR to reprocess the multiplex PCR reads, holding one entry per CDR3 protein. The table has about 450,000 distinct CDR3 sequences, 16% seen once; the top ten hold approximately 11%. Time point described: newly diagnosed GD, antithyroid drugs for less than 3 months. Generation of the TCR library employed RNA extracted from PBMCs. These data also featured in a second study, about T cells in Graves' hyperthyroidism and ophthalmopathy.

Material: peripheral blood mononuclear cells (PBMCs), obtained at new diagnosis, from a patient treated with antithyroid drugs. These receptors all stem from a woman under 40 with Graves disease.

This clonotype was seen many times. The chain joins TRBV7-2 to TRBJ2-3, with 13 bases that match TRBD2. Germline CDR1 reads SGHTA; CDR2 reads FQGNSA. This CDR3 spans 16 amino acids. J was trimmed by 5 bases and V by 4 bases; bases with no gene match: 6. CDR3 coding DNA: TGTGCCAGCAGCTCCAGGACTAGCGGGAGAAGAGATACGCAGTATTTT. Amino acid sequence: CASSSRTSGRRDTQYF.

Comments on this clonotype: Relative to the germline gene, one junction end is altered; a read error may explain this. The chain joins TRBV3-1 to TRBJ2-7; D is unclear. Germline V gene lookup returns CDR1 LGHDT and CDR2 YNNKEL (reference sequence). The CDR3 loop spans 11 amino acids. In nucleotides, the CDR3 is TGTGCCGGCAGCCAAGATCTCGAGCAGTGCTTC. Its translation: CAGSQDLEQCF.

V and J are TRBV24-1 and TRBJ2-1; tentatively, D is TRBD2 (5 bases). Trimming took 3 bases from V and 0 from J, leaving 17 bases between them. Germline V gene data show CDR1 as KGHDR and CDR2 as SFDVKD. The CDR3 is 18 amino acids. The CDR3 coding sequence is TGTGCCACCAGTGATACAACCCCCGGGGTAAGCTCCTACAATGAGCAGTTCTTC. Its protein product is CATSDTTPGVSSYNEQFF.

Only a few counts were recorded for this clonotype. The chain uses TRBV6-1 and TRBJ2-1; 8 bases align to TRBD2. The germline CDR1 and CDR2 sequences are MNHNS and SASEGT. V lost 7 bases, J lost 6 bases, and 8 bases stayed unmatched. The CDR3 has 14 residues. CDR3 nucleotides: TGTGCCAGCACCGCCGGACTAGCTCGCAATGAGCAGTTCTTC. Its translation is CASTAGLARNEQFF.

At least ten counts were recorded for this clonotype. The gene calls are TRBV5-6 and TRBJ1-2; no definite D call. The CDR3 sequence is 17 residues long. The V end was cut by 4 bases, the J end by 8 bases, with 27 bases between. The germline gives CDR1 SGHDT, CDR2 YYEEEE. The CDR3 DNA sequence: TGTGCCAGCAGCCGGTCCTCCTCCAAAGGAGTGGCAATAGGCTACACCTTC. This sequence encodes CASSRSSSKGVAIGYTF.

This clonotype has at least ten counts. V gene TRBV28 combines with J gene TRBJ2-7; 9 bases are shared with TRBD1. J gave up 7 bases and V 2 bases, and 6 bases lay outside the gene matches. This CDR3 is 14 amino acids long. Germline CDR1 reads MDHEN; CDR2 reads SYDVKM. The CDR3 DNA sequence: TGTGCCAGCAGTTTAGGACAGGGGATTGGAGAGCAGTACTTC. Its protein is CASSLGQGIGEQYF.

The CDR3, as DNA: TGTGCCAGCAGCTTAAAAACGATACCGGGCACCGGGGAGCTGTTTTTT. Translation: CASSLKTIPGTGELFF. The chain couples TRBV7-2 to TRBJ2-2; no definite D call. The CDR3 extends over 16 amino acids. Germline assignment: CDR1 SGHTA and CDR2 FQGNSA. V dropped 2 bases and J dropped 4 bases, with 14 bases sitting between them.

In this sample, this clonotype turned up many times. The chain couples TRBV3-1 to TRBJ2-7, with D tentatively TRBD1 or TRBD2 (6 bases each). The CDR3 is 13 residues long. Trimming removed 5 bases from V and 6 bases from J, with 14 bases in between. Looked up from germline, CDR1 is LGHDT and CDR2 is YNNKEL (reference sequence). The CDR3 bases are TGTGCCAGCAGCTCGACCGGAGGGGGCGAGCAGTACTTC. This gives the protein CASSSTGGGEQYF.

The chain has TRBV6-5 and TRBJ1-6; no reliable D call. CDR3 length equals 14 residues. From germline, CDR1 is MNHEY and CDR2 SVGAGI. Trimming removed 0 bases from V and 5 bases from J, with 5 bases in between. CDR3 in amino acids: CASSYSQNNSPLHF. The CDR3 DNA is TGTGCCAGCAGTTACTCACAGAATAATTCACCCCTCCACTTT.

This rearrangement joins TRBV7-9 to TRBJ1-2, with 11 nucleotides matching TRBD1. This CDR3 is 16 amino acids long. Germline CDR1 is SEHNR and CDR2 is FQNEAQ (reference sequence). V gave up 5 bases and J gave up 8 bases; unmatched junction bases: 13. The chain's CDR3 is CASSPSGTGGISGYTF. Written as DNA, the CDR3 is TGTGCCAGCAGCCCATCCGGGACAGGGGGGATTAGCGGCTACACCTTC.

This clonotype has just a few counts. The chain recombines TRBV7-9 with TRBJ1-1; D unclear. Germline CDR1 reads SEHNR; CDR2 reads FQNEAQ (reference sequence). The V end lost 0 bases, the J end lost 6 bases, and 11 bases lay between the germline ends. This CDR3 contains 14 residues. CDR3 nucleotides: TGTGCCAGCAGCTTAGCGGCCCCTAATCCTGAAGCTTTCTTT. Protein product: CASSLAAPNPEAFF.

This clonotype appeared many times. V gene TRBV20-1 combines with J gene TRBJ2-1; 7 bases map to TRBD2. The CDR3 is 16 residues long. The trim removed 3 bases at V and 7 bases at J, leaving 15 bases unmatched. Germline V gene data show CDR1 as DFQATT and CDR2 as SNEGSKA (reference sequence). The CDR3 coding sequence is TGCAGTGCTAGTCGGGTGAGACTAGCCGGTAATAATGAGCAGTTCTTC. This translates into CSASRVRLAGNNEQFF.

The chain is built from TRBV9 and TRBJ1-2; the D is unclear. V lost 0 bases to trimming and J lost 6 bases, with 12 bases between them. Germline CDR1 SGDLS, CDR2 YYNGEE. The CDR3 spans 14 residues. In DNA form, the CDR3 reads TGTGCCAGCAGCGTAGGTTGGACCGCTGATGGCTACACCTTC. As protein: CASSVGWTADGYTF.

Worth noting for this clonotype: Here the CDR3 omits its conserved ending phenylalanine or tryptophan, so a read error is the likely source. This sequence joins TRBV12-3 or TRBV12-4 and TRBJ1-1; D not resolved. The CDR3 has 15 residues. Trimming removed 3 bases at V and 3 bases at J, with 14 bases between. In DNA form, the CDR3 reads TGTGCCAGCAGTTTGAGCCTATCAGCGGACACTGAAGCTTTCTCT. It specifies CASSLSLSADTEAFS.

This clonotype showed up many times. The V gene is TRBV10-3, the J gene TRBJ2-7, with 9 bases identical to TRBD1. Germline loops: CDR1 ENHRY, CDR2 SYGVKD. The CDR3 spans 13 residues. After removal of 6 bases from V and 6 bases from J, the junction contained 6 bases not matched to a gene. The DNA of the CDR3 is TGTGCCATCAGCCGACAGGGGGAAGGCGAGCAGTACTTC. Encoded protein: CAISRQGEGEQYF.

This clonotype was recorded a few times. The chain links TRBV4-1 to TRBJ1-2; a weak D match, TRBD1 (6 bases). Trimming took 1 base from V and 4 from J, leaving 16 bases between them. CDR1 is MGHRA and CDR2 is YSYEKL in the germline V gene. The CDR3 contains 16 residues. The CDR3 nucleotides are TGCGCCAGCAGCCAAGGTTCACAGGGTGCCCTCTATGGCTACACCTTC. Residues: CASSQGSQGALYGYTF.

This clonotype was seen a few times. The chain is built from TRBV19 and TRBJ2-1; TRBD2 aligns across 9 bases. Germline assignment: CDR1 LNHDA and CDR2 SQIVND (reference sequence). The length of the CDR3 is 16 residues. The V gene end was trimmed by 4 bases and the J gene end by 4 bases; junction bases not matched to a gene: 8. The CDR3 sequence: CASSTLSGRGYNEQFF. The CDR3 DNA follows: TGTGCCAGTAGTACACTTAGCGGGAGAGGTTACAATGAGCAGTTCTTC.

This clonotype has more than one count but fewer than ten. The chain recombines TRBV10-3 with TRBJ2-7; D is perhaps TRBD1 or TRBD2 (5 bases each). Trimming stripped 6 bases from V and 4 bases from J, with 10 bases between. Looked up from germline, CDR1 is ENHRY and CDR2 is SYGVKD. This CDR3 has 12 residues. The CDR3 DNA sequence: TGTGCCATCAGGGGACCGACGTACGAGCAGTACTTC. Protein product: CAIRGPTYEQYF.